These T cell receptor beta chains were read from a single sample in a study of blood T cell repertoires in COVID-19. TCRdb's table, derived via immunoSEQ multiplex PCR, lists solely in-frame clones and lacks some. Among 210,000 or so clones listed, around 82% were seen once. Sequencing was performed on PBMCs or T cells enriched from blood (not recorded which). The source of these receptors is a woman aged 45-65 years who had been exposed to COVID-19. Both conserved end residues are part of each CDR3. A D gene is named only where the DNA matches it firmly. For some rows the clone size is stated as once, few or many, or as a class when expanded; others skip it.

cdr3_nt | cdr3_aa | v_call | cdr3_length | d_call | clone_size | j_call
TGTGCCAGTAGTAAGGGGACAGGGCGAAATTCACCCCTCCACTTT | CASSKGTGRNSPLHF | TRBV19 | 15 | TRBD1 | many | TRBJ1-6
TGTGCCAGCAGCCAAGCCGTGGACAGGGCCTACGAGCAGTACTTC | CASSQAVDRAYEQYF | TRBV3-1/TRBV3-2 | 15 | TRBD1 | - | TRBJ2-7
TGTGCCAGCAGCTTCCCCATCGAGGACAGGGAGGGTAACTATGGCTACACCTTC | CASSFPIEDREGNYGYTF | TRBV5-6 | 18 | TRBD1 | - | TRBJ1-2
TGTGCCAGCAGTACTATCACAGATACGCAGTATTTT | CASSTITDTQYF | TRBV25-1 | 12 | - | - | TRBJ2-3
TGTGCCAGCAGTGGTGGGCTCGGGGTCACTGAAGCTTTCTTT | CASSGGLGVTEAFF | TRBV2 | 14 | - | once | TRBJ1-1
TGTGCCAGCACCGTGGACAGCCCTAATGAAAAACTGTTTTTT | CASTVDSPNEKLFF | TRBV2 | 14 | - | - | TRBJ1-4
TGTGCTAGTGGTATCGGACAGGGGGCCGGGGAGCTGTTTTTT | CASGIGQGAGELFF | TRBV12-5 | 14 | TRBD1 | once | TRBJ2-2
TGTGCCAGCACGGGAAGGGGGACGAATGAGCAGTTCTTC | CASTGRGTNEQFF | TRBV6-5 | 13 | - | - | TRBJ2-1
TGTGCCAGCCTCAGAGGTAATCGGGGAACTGAAGCTTTCTTT | CASLRGNRGTEAFF | TRBV2 | 14 | - | - | TRBJ1-1
TGCGCCAGCAGCTTGGAGGAAAGGGGTGGCTACACCTTC | CASSLEERGGYTF | TRBV5-1 | 13 | - | - | TRBJ1-2
TGTGCCAGCAGCTGGGGGACAGGGTTGAGAACTGAAGCTTTCTTT | CASSWGTGLRTEAFF | TRBV7-2 | 15 | TRBD1 | - | TRBJ1-1
TGCGCCAGCAGCTTGGCGGGACTAGCGGGGTACGAGCAGTACTTC | CASSLAGLAGYEQYF | TRBV5-1 | 15 | TRBD2 | few | TRBJ2-7
TGTGCCAGCAGCGGGGAGGCAGGGATAACTGAAGCTTTCTTT | CASSGEAGITEAFF | TRBV6-5 | 14 | - | - | TRBJ1-1